This TCR beta chain appears in the sequencing data of a study of T cells after posttransplantation cyclophosphamide. A marrow graft followed busulfan-fludarabine conditioning, with cyclophosphamide on days +3 and +4. The CDR3 sequence is 11 residues long. Germline CDR1 reads SGHRS; CDR2 reads YFSETQ. V was cut by 4 bases and J by 9 bases, with 5 bases left in between. Clones were read by immunoSEQ multiplex PCR, and TCRdb kept only the in-frame ones, dropping some. The sample has around 37,000 clones; just under 80% are singletons. The table lists this clone with a few counts. Material: CD4+ T cells sorted from blood, obtained 1903 days after a stem cell transplant with posttransplant cyclophosphamide. The V and J genes are TRBV5-1 and TRBJ1-6, with D uncertain. This TCR was sampled from a female patient between 40 and 50 years old who received an allogeneic stem cell transplant from a related donor, was CMV-positive, and had no GVHD. Among the T cells, some may be from the graft donor. The CDR3 DNA reads TGCGCCAGCAGCCTTAGTTCACCCCTCCACTTT. Protein product: CASSLSSPLHF.